Presented here are 5 T cell receptor beta chains from one specimen sequenced in a study of blood T cell repertoires in COVID-19. TCRdb keeps only in-frame clones here, not all; method: immunoSEQ multiplex PCR. The sample contains hundreds of thousands of clones, 80% to 90% of which appear only once. Material for sequencing was PBMCs or T cells enriched from blood (not recorded which). The receptor source for this set is a man aged 30 to 39 who had recovered from COVID-19.

V and J are TRBV9 and TRBJ1-3, with D possibly matching TRBD1 (5 bases). CDR3 length equals 15 residues. Trimming took off 3 bases at V and 2 bases at J, with 12 bases between the two ends. Germline CDR1 is SGDLS and CDR2 is YYNGEE. The chain's CDR3 is CASSERVGAGNTIYF. In nucleotides, the CDR3 is TGTGCCAGCAGCGAACGTGTAGGGGCTGGAAACACCATATATTTT.

The rearrangement joins TRBV14 to TRBJ2-2; 9 nucleotides line up with TRBD2. V was clipped by 2 bases and J by 5 bases; unmatched bases: 3. In germline, CDR1 is SGHDN, CDR2 FVKESK. The CDR3 is 15 amino acids. CDR3 sequence reads: CASSQSSGKTGELFF. CDR3 sequence (DNA): TGTGCCAGCAGCCAATCTAGCGGGAAGACCGGGGAGCTGTTTTTT.

This clone was counted a few times. The rearrangement links TRBV4-1 to TRBJ1-2, with 10 bases that match TRBD1. The CDR3 length is 15 residues. Germline CDR1 MGHRA, CDR2 YSYEKL. V lost 3 bases, J lost 2 bases, and 3 bases stayed unmatched. CDR3 amino acids: CASSQMGQGNYGYTF. The CDR3 DNA follows: TGCGCCAGCAGCCAGATGGGACAGGGGAACTATGGCTACACCTTC.

The gene calls are TRBV5-1 and TRBJ1-4; D ambiguous. This CDR3 comprises 13 residues. Deletions cut 7 bases from V and 3 bases from J, with 10 bases between. CDR1 and CDR2 (germline): SGHRS, YFSETQ. The CDR3 region is CASAGEANEKLFF. The CDR3 DNA reads as TGCGCCAGCGCTGGGGAGGCTAATGAAAAACTGTTTTTT.

The genes are TRBV3-1 (or the pseudogene TRBV3-2) and TRBJ1-6; 8 positions agree with TRBD1. CDR1 LGHDT and CDR2 YNNKEL come from the germline V gene (reference sequence). This CDR3 has 15 residues. The V gene end was trimmed by 8 bases and the J gene end by 7 bases; junction bases not matched to a gene: 10. CDR3 residues: CASRLADRDNSPLHF. The CDR3 region has the DNA TGTGCCAGCCGCCTCGCGGACAGGGACAATTCACCCCTCCACTTT.